A single sample gave rise to the 9 T cell receptor beta chains below, sequenced in a study of T cells in Graves' hyperthyroidism and ophthalmopathy. There were TCR beta CDR3 regions amplified from RNA transcripts. First-round RT-PCR targeting the TCR CDR3 was performed with the HTBI primer set. TCRdb used MiXCR to reprocess the multiplex PCR reads, holding one entry per CDR3 protein. Among roughly 750,000 distinct CDR3 sequences listed, about 17% were seen once. Sequencing used blood. All receptors come from a man between 18 and 35 years old with Graves' hyperthyroidism.

The rearrangement uses TRBV18 and TRBJ2-7, with TRBD1 as a possible D gene (5 bases). CDR3 length: 13 residues. The V end lost 3 bases, the J end lost 7 bases, and 13 bases lay between the germline ends. Germline values: CDR1 KGHSH, CDR2 LQKENI. CDR3 coding DNA: TGTGCCAGCTCACCTGGGGCTATAGGGGAGCAGTACTTC. Amino acids: CASSPGAIGEQYF.

The chain's CDR3 is CSVRDGNSPLHF. In nucleotides, the CDR3 is TGCAGCGTCCGGGACGGAAATTCACCCCTCCACTTT. The chain combines TRBV29-1 with TRBJ1-6; perhaps TRBD1 as D (5 bases). Trimming took 6 bases from V and 7 from J, leaving 10 bases between them. In germline, CDR1 is SQVTM, CDR2 ANQGSEA. This CDR3 contains 12 residues.

The sample holds a few counts of this clonotype. V is TRBV9 and J is TRBJ2-7; 7 bases fit TRBD1. Germline V lookup: CDR1 SGDLS, CDR2 YYNGEE. After removal of 4 bases from V and 4 bases from J, the junction contained 11 bases not matched to a gene. This CDR3 spans 15 amino acids. The CDR3 protein is CASSPPTGTVYEQYF. CDR3 coding DNA: TGTGCCAGCAGCCCCCCGACCGGGACAGTTTACGAGCAGTACTTC.

The chain recombines TRBV7-6 with TRBJ1-2; 7 positions match TRBD1. The CDR3 runs 14 residues. The V segment lost 2 bases and the J segment 7 bases; nucleotides outside the gene matches: 7. Germline V gene sequence: CDR1 SGHVS, CDR2 FNYEAQ. This CDR3 reads CASSLTGDVSGYTF. The CDR3 bases are TGTGCCAGCAGCTTAACAGGGGATGTATCTGGCTACACCTTC.

Only a few counts were recorded for this clonotype. The chain's CDR3 is CASTPLPLAGTGGISGNTIYF. CDR3 bases: TGTGCCAGCACCCCCTTGCCCTTGGCGGGGACAGGGGGAATCTCTGGAAACACCATATATTTT. This chain uses TRBV11-2 with TRBJ1-3, with TRBD1 matching over 11 bases. CDR1 is SGHAT and CDR2 is FQNNGV in the germline V gene. The V and J ends lost 7 bases and 0 bases, in that order; junction bases with no gene match: 20. CDR3 length: 21 amino acids.

This rearrangement joins TRBV6-1 to TRBJ2-1, with D possibly being TRBD2 (6 bases). The CDR3 has 14 amino acids. V shed 6 bases and J shed 5 bases, with 14 bases lying between them. Per germline, CDR1 MNHNS and CDR2 SASEGT. The CDR3 sequence: CASSKRGGDNEQFF. The CDR3 DNA is TGTGCCAGCAGCAAAAGGGGAGGAGACAATGAGCAGTTCTTC.

This clonotype was seen ten or more times. The rearrangement uses TRBV6-2 or TRBV6-3 and TRBJ1-2; D remains ambiguous. Deletions cut 2 bases from V and 5 bases from J, with 9 bases between. Looked up from germline, CDR1 is MNHEY and CDR2 is SVGEGT. This CDR3 has 13 residues. CDR3 sequence: CASSYTQRYGYTF. The CDR3 nucleotides read TGTGCCAGCAGTTACACGCAACGGTATGGCTACACCTTC.

V and J are TRBV28 and TRBJ2-7; TRBD2 aligns across 8 bases. The CDR3 is 15 amino acids. Looked up from germline, CDR1 is MDHEN and CDR2 is SYDVKM. Losses at the gene ends were 2 bases for V and 4 bases for J; bases not matched to a gene: 7. CDR3 nucleotides: TGTGCCAGCAGTTTACCGAGCGGGAGAGGGTACGAGCAGTACTTC. This sequence encodes CASSLPSGRGYEQYF.

This clonotype was observed many times. This rearrangement joins TRBV27 to TRBJ1-1, with D perhaps matching TRBD1 (5 bases). Germline V lookup: CDR1 MNHEY, CDR2 SMNVEV (reference sequence). The V end lost 5 bases, the J end lost 4 bases, and 11 bases lay between the germline ends. This CDR3 contains 13 residues. The CDR3 sequence: CASSPGRVTEAFF. The DNA of the CDR3 is TGTGCCAGCAGTCCGGGACGAGTCACTGAAGCTTTCTTT.